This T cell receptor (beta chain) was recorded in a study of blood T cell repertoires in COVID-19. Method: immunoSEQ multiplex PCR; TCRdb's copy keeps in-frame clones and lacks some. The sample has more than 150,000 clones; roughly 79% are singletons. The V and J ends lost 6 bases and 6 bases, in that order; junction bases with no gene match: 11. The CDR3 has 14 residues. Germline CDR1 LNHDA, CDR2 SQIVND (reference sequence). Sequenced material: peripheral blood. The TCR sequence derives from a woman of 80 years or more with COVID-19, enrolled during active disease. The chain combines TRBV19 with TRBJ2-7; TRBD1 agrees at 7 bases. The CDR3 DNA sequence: TGTGCCAGTAGCGATTTGACAGGGATGGGCGAGCAGTACTTC. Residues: CASSDLTGMGEQYF.